Following are 23 T cell receptor beta chains from one sample sequenced in a study of T cell responses to AZD1222 COVID-19 vaccine. Produced via immunoSEQ multiplex PCR; TCRdb's table is partial and in-frame only. In the table there are some 130,000 clones, about 93% of which are singletons. Sequences were derived from peripheral blood, sampled on day 0 of AZD1222 vaccination. These receptors originate from an adult in good health.

The chain uses TRBV5-1 and TRBJ2-5; no firm D call. Germline V gives CDR1 SGHRS, CDR2 YFSETQ. This CDR3 is built from 14 residues. V lost 3 bases and J lost 7, with 16 bases in between. The CDR3 here is CASSSDSGDGTQYF. The CDR3, as DNA: TGCGCCAGCAGCTCCGACTCCGGCGACGGGACCCAGTACTTC.

This rearrangement joins TRBV6-2 or TRBV6-3 to TRBJ2-5; 8 bases are shared with TRBD2. The CDR3 runs 15 residues. The V segment lost 2 bases and the J segment 5 bases; nucleotides outside the gene matches: 7. The germline V gene has CDR1 MNHEY and CDR2 SVGEGT. The CDR3 spells CASSYRAGARETQYF. In DNA form, the CDR3 reads TGTGCCAGCAGTTACCGAGCGGGGGCCCGGGAGACCCAGTACTTC.

The J gene is TRBJ2-3, the V gene TRBV6-5; 10 bases map to TRBD2. CDR1 MNHEY and CDR2 SVGAGI come from the germline V gene. V lost 4 bases, J lost 6 bases, and 10 bases stayed unmatched. This CDR3 has 16 amino acids. The CDR3 reads CASSSGSGGASDTQYF. CDR3 sequence (DNA): TGTGCCAGCAGTTCAGGAAGCGGGGGGGCCTCGGATACGCAGTATTTT.

This clone was detected only a few times. The CDR3 spells CASSELAEESGELFF. In DNA, the CDR3 is TGTGCCAGCAGTGAATTGGCGGAGGAAAGCGGGGAGCTGTTTTTT. The chain combines TRBV25-1 with TRBJ2-2, with D tentatively TRBD2 (5 bases). Germline V gives CDR1 MGHDK, CDR2 SYGVNS. The ends were cut back, 1 base at V and 7 bases at J, with 13 bases in the middle. The CDR3 sequence is 15 residues long.

The rearrangement joins TRBV6-2 or TRBV6-3 to TRBJ1-1; D remains unclear. Germline CDR1 MNHEY, CDR2 SVGEGT. Trimming removed 0 bases at V and 7 bases at J, with 15 bases between. The CDR3 extends over 15 amino acids. CDR3 protein: CASSYSPGGQNEAFF. CDR3 in DNA: TGTGCCAGCAGTTACTCCCCCGGAGGCCAGAATGAAGCTTTCTTT.

This sequence joins TRBV19 and TRBJ1-5; tentative D call: TRBD1 (5 bases). Germline loops: CDR1 LNHDA, CDR2 SQIVND (reference sequence). There are 16 residues in the CDR3. The germline V and J ends were trimmed by 7 bases and 3 bases, with 19 bases remaining between them. The CDR3 nucleotides are TGTGCCAGTACCAAACCTCCCGGACACCCCAATCAGCCCCAGCATTTT. Translating gives CASTKPPGHPNQPQHF.

V and J are TRBV5-1 and TRBJ1-3; D perhaps matches TRBD1 (6 bases). The CDR3 has 14 amino acids. V was pared by 4 bases and J by 0 bases, with 8 bases between. Germline-derived CDR1 and CDR2 are SGHRS and YFSETQ. The CDR3 sequence: CASSRDNSGNTIYF. CDR3 in DNA: TGCGCCAGCAGCCGGGACAACTCTGGAAACACCATATATTTT.

The chain is built from TRBV27 and TRBJ2-5; 11 bases match TRBD2. The CDR3 is 15 amino acids. Losses at the gene ends were 5 bases for V and 5 bases for J; bases not matched to a gene: 7. The germline gives CDR1 MNHEY, CDR2 SMNVEV (reference sequence). The CDR3 spells CASSLLAGAQETQYF. The DNA of the CDR3 is TGTGCCAGCAGTCTACTAGCGGGGGCGCAGGAGACCCAGTACTTC.

The chain uses TRBV27 and TRBJ2-1; maybe TRBD2 (6 bases). Germline V gives CDR1 MNHEY, CDR2 SMNVEV (reference sequence). The ends were cut back, 9 bases at V and 9 bases at J, with 21 bases in the middle. CDR3 length equals 14 residues. The CDR3 is CARGGSPKFSEQFF. The CDR3 DNA reads as TGTGCCAGGGGGGGTTCACCCAAATTCAGTGAGCAGTTCTTC.

This clone was observed a single time. The genes are TRBV11-2 and TRBJ2-3; unclear D gene. The CDR3 covers 12 residues. Per germline, CDR1 SGHAT and CDR2 FQNNGV. The germline V and J ends were trimmed by 5 bases and 6 bases, with 9 bases remaining between them. CDR3 coding DNA: TGTGCCAGCAGCCCGACCGGGGATACGCAGTATTTT. This codes for CASSPTGDTQYF.

In this sample, this clone turned up once. The chain employs TRBV30 and TRBJ2-7; the match to TRBD2 covers 7 bases. V dropped 5 bases and J dropped 6; count of bases not matched to a gene: 7. This CDR3 is built from 12 residues. Germline values: CDR1 GTSNPN, CDR2 SVGIG (reference sequence). CDR3 sequence reads: CAWDVGGTEQYF. The CDR3 nucleotides read TGTGCCTGGGACGTCGGGGGGACCGAGCAGTACTTC.

This chain links TRBV20-1 with TRBJ1-4; D possibly corresponds to TRBD1 (6 bases). Germline assignment: CDR1 DFQATT and CDR2 SNEGSKA (reference sequence). The CDR3 length is 14 residues. Trimming removed 3 bases from V and 5 bases from J, with 13 bases in between. CDR3 in DNA: TGCAGTGCTAGTAGGGGGGGCCTGAATGAAAAACTGTTTTTT. Protein sequence: CSASRGGLNEKLFF.

The V call is TRBV6-5, the J call TRBJ1-2, with D perhaps matching TRBD1 (5 bases). V lost 0 bases and J 8 bases, leaving 13 bases between the germline ends. The CDR3 consists of 14 residues. Germline loops: CDR1 MNHEY, CDR2 SVGAGI. CDR3 protein: CASSYSWQGYGYTF. In DNA form, the CDR3 reads TGTGCCAGCAGTTACTCGTGGCAGGGCTACGGCTACACCTTC.

V gene TRBV11-2 combines with J gene TRBJ2-5; D remains unclear. The germline CDR1 and CDR2 sequences are SGHAT and FQNNGV. The germline V and J ends were trimmed by 3 bases and 5 bases, with 4 bases remaining between them. The CDR3 loop spans 11 amino acids. CDR3 coding DNA: TGTGCCAGCAGCTTCAGGGAGACCCAGTACTTC. Its translation is CASSFRETQYF. Full variable domain (rest looked up from reference TRBV11-2 and TRBJ2-5): EAGVAQSPRYKIIEKRQSVAFWCNPISGHATLYWYQQILGQGPKLLIQFQNNGVVDDSQLPKDRFSAERLKGVDSTLKIQPAKLEDSAVYLCASSFRETQYFGPGTRLLVL.

The chain uses TRBV2 and TRBJ1-6, with D uncertain. Trimming removed 0 bases at V and 9 bases at J, with 9 bases between. The CDR3 is 14 amino acids. Germline V gives CDR1 SNHLY, CDR2 FYNNEI. The CDR3 loop reads CASSEALPVSPLHF. The CDR3 coding sequence is TGTGCCAGCAGTGAAGCGCTTCCCGTTTCACCCCTCCACTTT.

The chain couples TRBV20-1 to TRBJ1-6; tentatively, D is TRBD1 (5 bases). V lost 3 bases to trimming and J lost 9 bases, with 12 bases between them. The V gene's germline CDR1 is DFQATT and CDR2 SNEGSKA (reference sequence). CDR3 length equals 13 residues. The CDR3 DNA follows: TGCAGTGCTAGTAGAGGGGAAGGTTCACCCCTCCACTTT. Translated, it gives CSASRGEGSPLHF.

V usage is TRBV18 and J usage is TRBJ1-3; the match to TRBD1 covers 8 bases. The V gene's germline CDR1 is KGHSH and CDR2 LQKENI. There are 14 residues in the CDR3. The ends lost 4 bases at V and 1 base at J; junction bases unmatched: 0. The CDR3 spells CASSRTGSGNTIYF. The CDR3 DNA sequence: TGTGCCAGCTCACGGACAGGGTCTGGAAACACCATATATTTT. The variable domain in full, completed from reference TRBV18 and TRBJ1-3, reads NAGVMQNPRHLVRRRGQEARLRCSPMKGHSHVYWYRQLPEEGLKFMVYLQKENIIDESGMPKERFSAEFPKEGPSILRIQQVVRGDSAAYFCASSRTGSGNTIYFGEGSWLTVV.

The chain combines TRBV7-9 with TRBJ1-2, with 9 positions matching TRBD1. The junction had 6 bases not matched to a gene; V was cut back by 6 bases and J by 7 bases. Per the germline V gene, CDR1 is SEHNR and CDR2 is FQNEAQ (reference sequence). The CDR3 consists of 13 residues. This CDR3 reads CASRRGQGLGYTF. For the CDR3, the DNA is TGTGCCAGCAGGCGGGGACAGGGACTTGGCTACACCTTC.

Comments on this clone: Its ends do not fully match the called genes, so a read error is possible. The chain carries TRBV7-9 and TRBJ2-2; the D is unclear. The germline V gene encodes CDR1 SEHNR and CDR2 FQNEAQ (reference sequence). This CDR3 is 13 amino acids long. Here the CDR3 reads CASTLSVTGELFF. DNA of the CDR3: TGTGCCAGCACCTTATCCGTTACCGGGGAGCTGTTTTTT.

The chain joins TRBV28 to TRBJ1-1; perhaps TRBD1 as D (6 bases). This CDR3 comprises 16 residues. V lost 10 bases and J lost 5, with 26 bases in between. Germline V CDR1 and CDR2: MDHEN, SYDVKM. This chain's CDR3 is CATRKRGAGMWTEAFF. As DNA, the CDR3 is TGTGCCACCAGAAAGAGGGGGGCAGGGATGTGGACTGAAGCTTTCTTT.

Only a few counts were recorded for this clone. This chain links TRBV4-1 with TRBJ1-3; D ambiguous. This CDR3 has 18 residues. V lost 1 base, J lost 3 bases, and 19 bases lay in between. Per germline, CDR1 MGHRA and CDR2 YSYEKL. For the CDR3, the DNA is TGCGCCAGCAGCCAAGCTCTTGAAGAGCGCGTGTATGGAAACACCATATATTTT. This translates into CASSQALEERVYGNTIYF.

J is TRBJ2-2 and V is TRBV5-1; the match to TRBD1 covers 8 bases. The CDR3 contains 19 residues. Trimming removed 3 bases from V and 0 bases from J; junction bases left unmatched: 13. Germline lookup yields CDR1 SGHRS and CDR2 YFSETQ. This CDR3 is CASSSDRASDPANTGELFF. CDR3 bases: TGCGCCAGCAGCTCGGACAGGGCCTCTGACCCCGCGAACACCGGGGAGCTGTTTTTT.

V gene TRBV5-8 combines with J gene TRBJ1-2; TRBD1 might be the D (5 bases). V was trimmed by 3 bases and J by 1 base, leaving 16 bases between them. Germline-derived CDR1 and CDR2 are SGHTS and YDEGEE. CDR3 length equals 16 residues. The CDR3 DNA is TGTGCCAGCAGCTCGCCAGCCGGGGGACTTAACTATGGCTACACCTTC. This codes for CASSSPAGGLNYGYTF.